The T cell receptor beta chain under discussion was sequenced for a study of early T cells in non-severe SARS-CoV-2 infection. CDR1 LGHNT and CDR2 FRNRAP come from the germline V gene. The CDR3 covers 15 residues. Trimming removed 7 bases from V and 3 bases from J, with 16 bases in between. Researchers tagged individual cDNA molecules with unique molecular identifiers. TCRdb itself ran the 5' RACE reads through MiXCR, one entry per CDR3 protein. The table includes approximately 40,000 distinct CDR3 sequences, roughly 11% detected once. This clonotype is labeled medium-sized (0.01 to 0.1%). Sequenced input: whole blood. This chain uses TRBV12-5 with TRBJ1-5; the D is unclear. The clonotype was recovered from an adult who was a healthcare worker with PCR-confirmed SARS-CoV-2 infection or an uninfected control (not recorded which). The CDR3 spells CASAPPDVSNQPQHF. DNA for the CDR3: TGTGCTAGTGCTCCCCCGGACGTATCCAATCAGCCCCAGCATTTT.